The 22 T cell receptor beta chains reported below all come from one sample, sequenced in a study of T cells after yellow fever vaccination. TCRdb called the 5' RACE reads again in MiXCR, with one record for every CDR3 protein. The sample carries 250,000 to 350,000 distinct CDR3 sequences, roughly 4.3% recorded once. The input for sequencing was PBMCs, taken 15 days after the yellow fever booster vaccination. These receptors all stem from a man aged 18 to 35 who received the YFV17D yellow fever vaccine.

Ten or more counts support this clonotype. The V and J genes are TRBV7-2 and TRBJ2-5; unclear D gene. The V end lost 5 bases, the J end lost 2 bases, and 12 bases lay between the germline ends. Germline V CDR1 and CDR2: SGHTA, FQGNSA. This CDR3 comprises 14 residues. The CDR3 protein is CASSPNTLQETQYF. CDR3 bases: TGTGCCAGCAGCCCTAACACATTGCAAGAGACCCAGTACTTC.

This clonotype was observed at least ten times. The chain carries TRBV2 and TRBJ2-1; a possible D gene is TRBD2 (7 bases). Germline V gene sequence: CDR1 SNHLY, CDR2 FYNNEI. V lost 6 bases, J lost 13 bases, and 22 bases lay in between. CDR3 size: 14 residues. The CDR3 loop is CASREFQGGARQFF. CDR3 bases: TGTGCCAGCAGAGAATTCCAAGGGGGGGCAAGACAGTTCTTC.

The gene calls are TRBV5-4 and TRBJ2-7, with 8 bases fitting TRBD1. The CDR3 totals 16 residues. Germline assignment: CDR1 SGHNT and CDR2 YYREEE (reference sequence). V lost 0 bases, J lost 2 bases, and 7 bases stayed unmatched. The CDR3 sequence is CASSLVGTGRTYEQYF. The CDR3 region has the DNA TGTGCCAGCAGCTTGGTGGGGACAGGACGTACCTACGAGCAGTACTTC.

This clonotype has a count of ten or more. This chain uses TRBV6-2 or TRBV6-3 with TRBJ2-1, with a weak D call TRBD1 (5 bases). The CDR3 has 15 residues. V was cut by 0 bases and J by 6 bases, with 12 bases left in between. The germline gives CDR1 MNHEY, CDR2 SVGEGT. CDR3 protein: CASSYSGAWGNEQFF. The CDR3, as DNA: TGTGCCAGCAGTTACTCTGGGGCTTGGGGCAATGAGCAGTTCTTC.

There are a few counts of this clonotype. The rearrangement links TRBV4-1 to TRBJ1-1; a possible D gene is TRBD1 (5 bases). The CDR3 contains 14 residues. V was clipped by 1 base and J by 4 bases, with 10 bases between them. CDR1 is MGHRA, CDR2 YSYEKL, per germline. The CDR3 sequence is CASSQVTGSTEAFF. For the CDR3, the DNA is TGCGCCAGCAGCCAAGTCACAGGCTCCACTGAAGCTTTCTTT.

The J gene is TRBJ1-5, the V gene TRBV12-3 or TRBV12-4; 7 nucleotides agree with TRBD1. With V trimmed by 7 bases and J by 4 bases, 10 bases remained unmatched. The CDR3 spans 15 residues. The CDR3 nucleotides read TGTGCCAGCACCCCCCAGGGGGGCTCGAATCAGCCCCAGCATTTT. Residues: CASTPQGGSNQPQHF.

This clonotype was detected ten times or more. The CDR3 is CRGTSGGADTQYF. The CDR3, as DNA: TGCAGGGGGACTAGCGGGGGGGCAGATACGCAGTATTTT. V usage is TRBV20-1 and J usage is TRBJ2-3; 16 bases line up with TRBD2. CDR3 length: 13 amino acids. Germline CDR1 DFQATT, CDR2 SNEGSKA (reference sequence).

Ten or more counts support this clonotype. This chain joins TRBV7-7 and TRBJ2-3, with 7 positions matching TRBD1. The CDR3 loop spans 15 amino acids. J was trimmed by 0 bases and V by 5 bases; bases with no gene match: 5. Germline assignment: CDR1 SSHAT and CDR2 FNYEAQ (reference sequence). The CDR3: CASSRTTGSTDTQYF. The DNA for the CDR3 is TGTGCCAGCAGCCGTACGACAGGGAGCACAGATACGCAGTATTTT.

This clonotype occurred a few times. This chain links TRBV4-1 with TRBJ2-3; 7 bases fit TRBD2. The CDR3 is 16 residues long. J was trimmed by 0 bases and V by 6 bases; bases with no gene match: 9. The germline gives CDR1 MGHRA, CDR2 YSYEKL. The CDR3 DNA reads TGCGCCAGCAGACTGAATCCGGGACTAAGCACAGATACGCAGTATTTT. It encodes CASRLNPGLSTDTQYF.

With respect to this clonotype: Germline is not matched at one junction end, which may reflect a read error. The chain is built from TRBV5-1 and TRBJ2-5; D may be TRBD1 (5 bases). The CDR3 is 14 amino acids. Looked up from germline, CDR1 is SGHRS and CDR2 is YFSETQ. The CDR3 reads CASKGFRGQETQYF. As DNA, the CDR3 is TGCGCGAGCAAGGGTTTTAGGGGCCAAGAGACCCAGTACTTC.

The chain links TRBV28 to TRBJ2-7; possibly TRBD2 for D (5 bases). Looked up from germline, CDR1 is MDHEN and CDR2 is SYDVKM. The CDR3 runs 14 residues. The V end lost 7 bases, the J end lost 6 bases, and 19 bases lay between the germline ends. The CDR3 coding sequence is TGTGCCAGCACCCCGTCGGGGTCCTCGGCCGAGCAGTACGTC. Residues: CASTPSGSSAEQYV.

This clonotype was observed at least ten times. The chain carries TRBV29-1 and TRBJ1-1, with 10 bases lining up with TRBD1. From germline, CDR1 is SQVTM and CDR2 ANQGSEA. The CDR3 extends over 14 amino acids. V shed 4 bases, J shed 5 bases, and the junction held 7 bases outside the gene matches. The CDR3 reads CSVVDRGQGTEAFF. The CDR3 region has the DNA TGCAGCGTTGTCGACAGGGGGCAAGGAACTGAAGCTTTCTTT.

The rearrangement uses TRBV4-1 and TRBJ1-1; D is possibly TRBD1 (6 bases). V lost 1 base, J lost 8 bases, and 8 bases lay in between. The CDR3 covers 12 residues. Germline CDR1 MGHRA, CDR2 YSYEKL. CDR3 region: CASSQVTGEAFF. CDR3 nucleotides: TGCGCCAGCAGCCAAGTGACAGGAGAAGCTTTCTTT.

The chain couples TRBV4-3 to TRBJ1-2, with D perhaps TRBD1 (5 bases). Germline loops: CDR1 LGHNA, CDR2 YSLEER. This CDR3 spans 15 amino acids. With 1 base removed from V and 5 bases from J, the gap between germline ends came to 14 bases. The CDR3 spells CASSQVAGTPYGYTF. The CDR3 region has the DNA TGCGCCAGCAGCCAAGTAGCCGGGACGCCGTATGGCTACACCTTC.

This clonotype was seen a handful of times. This chain uses TRBV3-1 with TRBJ2-3; the match to TRBD2 covers 9 bases. Germline V lookup: CDR1 LGHDT, CDR2 YNNKEL (reference sequence). The CDR3 has 16 residues. Germline trimming cut 0 bases from V and 3 bases from J; bases unmatched to any gene: 4. CDR3 in DNA: TGTGCCAGCAGCCAAGACAGCGGGGGGAGGACAGATACGCAGTATTTT. Translating gives CASSQDSGGRTDTQYF.

This clonotype was detected only a few times. V and J are TRBV12-3 or TRBV12-4 and TRBJ2-5; the match to TRBD1 covers 8 bases. Trimming cost V 6 bases and J 4 bases; bases outside gene matches: 7. This CDR3 is built from 14 residues. The CDR3 nucleotides are TGTGCCAGCAGGGAGACAGGGGCCCCAGAGACCCAGTACTTC. Amino acids: CASRETGAPETQYF.

The gene calls are TRBV5-1 and TRBJ1-1; D not resolved. Germline values: CDR1 SGHRS, CDR2 YFSETQ. Trimming removed 1 base from V and 0 bases from J, with 7 bases in between. There are 14 residues in the CDR3. CDR3 protein: CASSLINMNTEAFF. CDR3 nucleotides: TGCGCCAGCAGCTTGATAAACATGAACACTGAAGCTTTCTTT.

This clonotype was recorded a few times. The CDR3 spells CASSLEGHMVLTEAFF. The CDR3, as DNA: TGCGCCAGCAGCCTAGAGGGACATATGGTTTTGACTGAAGCTTTCTTT. This chain links TRBV5-1 with TRBJ1-1, with a weak D call TRBD1 (6 bases). This CDR3 spans 16 amino acids. In germline, CDR1 is SGHRS, CDR2 YFSETQ. Between the trimmed V and J ends, which lost 4 bases and 5 bases, there was a span of 21 bases.

This clonotype showed up many times. This chain links TRBV4-1 with TRBJ1-2; D call uncertain. CDR1 and CDR2 from the germline V gene are MGHRA and YSYEKL. Trimming stripped 3 bases from V and 4 bases from J, with 3 bases between. CDR3 size: 11 residues. Here the CDR3 DNA reads TGCGCCAGCAGCCAGGCCTATGGCTACACCTTC. Translation gives CASSQAYGYTF.

The chain carries TRBV20-1 and TRBJ1-3; D not certain. CDR3 length: 13 amino acids. Germline assignment: CDR1 DFQATT and CDR2 SNEGSKA (reference sequence). Trimming stripped 7 bases from V and 0 bases from J, with 10 bases between. This CDR3 is CSVESISGNTIYF. The CDR3, as DNA: TGCAGTGTTGAGAGTATCTCTGGAAACACCATATATTTT.

The V and J genes are TRBV12-3 or TRBV12-4 and TRBJ2-5; possibly TRBD1 or TRBD2 for D (6 bases each). The germline V and J ends were trimmed by 7 bases and 8 bases, with 17 bases remaining between them. This CDR3 comprises 13 residues. CDR3 bases: TGTGCCAGCATGATTTTGGGGGGCGAAACCCAGTACTTC. Residues: CASMILGGETQYF.

At least ten counts were recorded for this clonotype. J is TRBJ2-3 and V is TRBV7-2; D is tentatively TRBD1 or TRBD2 (5 bases each). Germline lookup yields CDR1 SGHTA and CDR2 FQGNSA. The CDR3 sequence is 15 residues long. Trimming took off 7 bases at V and 1 base at J, with 15 bases between the two ends. The CDR3 nucleotides read TGTGCCAGCACTGAGGTCGGGGCCCGCACAGATACGCAGTATTTT. It encodes CASTEVGARTDTQYF.